The 24 T cell receptor beta chains reported below all come from one sample, sequenced in a study of shared clonotypes between healthy human individuals. It was CD45RO-negative cells, positively selected for CCR7, that made up naive CD8 cells, with terminally differentiated effector memory CD45RA+ cells excluded. Using immunoSEQ multiplex PCR, the repertoire was profiled, and TCRdb retains in-frame clones only, with some absent. The data contain some 1,900,000 clones, around 96% of them singletons. Specimen: naive CD8+ T cells sorted from blood. The receptors stem from a man aged 18 to 29 in good health.

The chain combines TRBV6-6 with TRBJ1-6; no clear D. Deletions cut 0 bases from V and 10 bases from J, with 13 bases between. The germline V gene has CDR1 MNHNY and CDR2 SVGAGI (reference sequence). CDR3 length equals 15 residues. CDR3 sequence: CASSYSRDLRSPLHF. The CDR3 coding sequence is TGTGCCAGCAGTTACTCGAGAGACTTAAGGTCACCCCTCCACTTT.

This clone was seen only once. The V and J genes are TRBV10-1 and TRBJ1-5; D not resolved. The germline gives CDR1 WNHNN, CDR2 SYGVQD (reference sequence). Trimming pared 3 bases from V and 3 bases from J, leaving 12 bases between. There are 15 residues in the CDR3. The CDR3 region is CASSEVGSDNQPQHF. DNA for the CDR3: TGCGCCAGCAGTGAAGTCGGCAGCGACAATCAGCCCCAGCATTTT.

This clone was seen a handful of times. The chain couples TRBV19 to TRBJ1-1; 7 positions match TRBD1. Germline loops: CDR1 LNHDA, CDR2 SQIVND (reference sequence). After removal of 3 bases from V and 0 bases from J, the junction contained 7 bases not matched to a gene. The length of the CDR3 is 16 residues. Written as DNA, the CDR3 is TGTGCCAGTAGTATCGCCGGACAGGTTATGAACACTGAAGCTTTCTTT. The encoded protein is CASSIAGQVMNTEAFF.

This clone was seen only once. The CDR3 region is CASSYSQGGIGAFF. The CDR3 region has the DNA TGTGCCAGCAGTTACTCTCAGGGGGGAATCGGAGCTTTCTTT. The V and J genes are TRBV6-5 and TRBJ1-1; 7 positions match TRBD1. After removal of 0 bases from V and 10 bases from J, the junction contained 8 bases not matched to a gene. The CDR3 length is 14 residues. Looked up from germline, CDR1 is MNHEY and CDR2 is SVGAGI.

In this sample, this clone turned up once. This chain joins TRBV27 and TRBJ2-7; D is tentatively TRBD1 or TRBD2 (6 bases each). CDR1 and CDR2 (germline): MNHEY, SMNVEV (reference sequence). V shed 6 bases and J shed 4 bases, with 16 bases lying between them. The CDR3 runs to 14 residues. CDR3 residues: CASSWGADQYEQYF. The CDR3 nucleotides are TGTGCCAGCAGCTGGGGGGCAGACCAGTACGAGCAGTACTTC.

This sequence joins TRBV7-6 and TRBJ2-1; 10 nucleotides agree with TRBD2. V dropped 1 base and J dropped 8; count of bases not matched to a gene: 8. This CDR3 has 16 residues. The germline V gene has CDR1 SGHVS and CDR2 FNYEAQ. The DNA for the CDR3 is TGTGCCAGCAGCTTAGTAGCTAGCGGGAGAACGGATGAGCAGTTCTTC. Amino acids: CASSLVASGRTDEQFF.

The V call is TRBV4-1, the J call TRBJ2-5; 11 bases agree with TRBD2. The V segment lost 4 bases and the J segment 3 bases; nucleotides outside the gene matches: 4. CDR1 is MGHRA, CDR2 YSYEKL, per germline. CDR3 length: 15 amino acids. As DNA, the CDR3 is TGCGCCAGCAGCCGGACGGGACTAGCGGAAGAGACCCAGTACTTC. Translation: CASSRTGLAEETQYF.

The chain combines TRBV6-5 with TRBJ2-4; 12 bases are shared with TRBD2. The CDR3 is made up of 15 amino acids. The germline gives CDR1 MNHEY, CDR2 SVGAGI. The ends lost 6 bases at V and 8 bases at J; junction bases unmatched: 8. The CDR3 here is CASSPTSGSDYIQYF. CDR3 in DNA: TGTGCCAGCAGCCCGACTAGCGGGAGTGATTACATTCAGTACTTC.

This chain links TRBV9 with TRBJ2-5; TRBD2 matches at 13 bases. Trimming took 3 bases from V and 4 from J; bases not matched to a gene: 3. Germline CDR1 and CDR2: SGDLS and YYNGEE. The CDR3 loop spans 15 amino acids. The CDR3 loop reads CASSEGLAGTETQYF. CDR3 nucleotide sequence: TGTGCCAGCAGCGAGGGACTAGCGGGGACAGAGACCCAGTACTTC.

The genes are TRBV7-6 and TRBJ2-3; TRBD2 agrees at 9 bases. The ends lost 1 base at V and 6 bases at J; junction bases unmatched: 5. Germline V gene lookup returns CDR1 SGHVS and CDR2 FNYEAQ. This CDR3 contains 15 residues. CDR3 sequence reads: CASSLVASGKDTQYF. DNA of the CDR3: TGTGCCAGCAGCTTAGTGGCTAGCGGGAAGGATACGCAGTATTTT. The full variable domain, its missing parts supplied by reference TRBV7-6 and TRBJ2-3, is GAGVSQSPRYKVTKRGQDVALRCDPISGHVSLYWYRQALGQGPEFLTYFNYEAQQDKSGLPNDRFSAERPEGSISTLTIQRTEQRDSAMYRCASSLVASGKDTQYFGPGTRLTVL.

The gene calls are TRBV30 and TRBJ1-2, with D uncertain. V lost 4 bases and J 4 bases, leaving 16 bases between the germline ends. Germline-derived CDR1 and CDR2 are GTSNPN and SVGIG (reference sequence). The CDR3 runs 14 residues. The DNA for the CDR3 is TGTGCCTGGACTCAAAAGGGAGGCGGCTATGGCTACACCTTC. Translated, it gives CAWTQKGGGYGYTF.

For this clone: Other DNA sequences in this specimen translate into the identical CDR3. The chain uses TRBV28 and TRBJ2-2; D is unresolved. Germline loops: CDR1 MDHEN, CDR2 SYDVKM. V gave up 4 bases and J gave up 2 bases, with 5 bases separating them. The CDR3 is made up of 13 amino acids. The CDR3, as DNA: TGTGCCAGCAGTTCGAGAAACACCGGGGAGCTGTTTTTT. Its translation: CASSSRNTGELFF.

The chain carries TRBV5-6 and TRBJ1-1; a possible D gene is TRBD1 (6 bases). Germline values: CDR1 SGHDT, CDR2 YYEEEE. Deletions cut 3 bases from V and 4 bases from J, with 13 bases between. CDR3 length: 14 residues. This CDR3 is CASSWAVGATEAFF. The CDR3, as DNA: TGTGCCAGCAGCTGGGCCGTGGGGGCCACTGAAGCTTTCTTT.

This chain uses TRBV7-9 with TRBJ2-7; 9 bases map to TRBD1. Germline CDR1 is SEHNR and CDR2 is FQNEAQ (reference sequence). This CDR3 has 15 residues. Germline trimming cut 5 bases from V and 5 bases from J; bases unmatched to any gene: 10. The CDR3 sequence: CASSVPGQGLHEQYF. In nucleotides, the CDR3 is TGTGCCAGCAGCGTCCCGGGACAGGGATTGCACGAGCAGTACTTC.

The V gene is TRBV6-5, the J gene TRBJ2-7, with 7 bases lining up with TRBD1. CDR3 size: 15 residues. Per the germline V gene, CDR1 is MNHEY and CDR2 is SVGAGI. Trimming cost V 2 bases and J 1 base; bases outside gene matches: 5. The CDR3 loop reads CASSYAGQVSYEQYF. CDR3 coding DNA: TGTGCCAGCAGTTACGCCGGACAGGTTTCCTACGAGCAGTACTTC.

J is TRBJ1-2 and V is TRBV29-1, with TRBD1 identical over 7 bases. Trimming removed 6 bases from V and 3 bases from J; junction bases left unmatched: 4. There are 12 residues in the CDR3. Germline-derived CDR1 and CDR2 are SQVTM and ANQGSEA. DNA of the CDR3: TGCAGCGTCCGGGACAGTGACTATGGCTACACCTTC. Its translation: CSVRDSDYGYTF.

This clone was counted a few times. The rearrangement uses TRBV10-1 and TRBJ1-1; no definite D call. Germline CDR1 WNHNN, CDR2 SYGVQD (reference sequence). V lost 10 bases and J 1 base, leaving 13 bases between the germline ends. The CDR3 sequence is 13 residues long. CDR3 sequence reads: CANPRGENTEAFF. CDR3 DNA: TGCGCCAACCCCCGAGGTGAGAACACTGAAGCTTTCTTT.

The V gene is TRBV4-1, the J gene TRBJ2-2, with D hard to call. In germline, CDR1 is MGHRA, CDR2 YSYEKL. This CDR3 region has 15 residues. V shed 0 bases and J shed 1 base, with 6 bases lying between them. The CDR3 nucleotides read TGCGCCAGCAGCCAAGATCGACTGAACACCGGGGAGCTGTTTTTT. It is translated as CASSQDRLNTGELFF.

In the case of this clone: The same CDR3 also results from other DNA sequences found in this sample. The chain couples TRBV6-6 to TRBJ2-7, with D possibly TRBD1 on 6 matching bases. The CDR3 sequence is 14 residues long. The germline gives CDR1 MNHNY, CDR2 SVGAGI (reference sequence). V lost 2 bases and J 6 bases, leaving 14 bases between the germline ends. CDR3 in DNA: TGTGCCAGCAGTTACAGCAGGGGTGGGGTCGAGCAGTACTTC. This translates into CASSYSRGGVEQYF.

The chain combines TRBV28 with TRBJ1-5; TRBD1 agrees at 8 bases. J was trimmed by 5 bases and V by 4 bases; bases with no gene match: 4. The germline gives CDR1 MDHEN, CDR2 SYDVKM. There are 14 residues in the CDR3. CDR3 protein: CASSSPGGYQPQHF. The CDR3 DNA is TGTGCCAGCAGTTCCCCAGGGGGCTATCAGCCCCAGCATTTT.

The rearrangement uses TRBV25-1 and TRBJ2-1, with TRBD2 identical over 10 bases. J lost 7 bases, V lost 2 bases, and 8 bases had no gene match. The CDR3 runs to 16 residues. The germline V gene encodes CDR1 MGHDK and CDR2 SYGVNS. In DNA, the CDR3 is TGTGCCAGCAGTGAACTTCTAGCGGGAGAAGATAATGAGCAGTTCTTC. Its translation is CASSELLAGEDNEQFF.

The V call is TRBV7-6, the J call TRBJ1-1; D call uncertain. The CDR3 runs 13 residues. The germline gives CDR1 SGHVS, CDR2 FNYEAQ. V lost 2 bases, J lost 3 bases, and 7 bases lay in between. DNA for the CDR3: TGTGCCAGCAGCTTATCTGAATACACTGAAGCTTTCTTT. This gives the protein CASSLSEYTEAFF.

The chain has TRBV6-1 and TRBJ2-5; D unresolved. V gave up 2 bases and J gave up 4 bases, with 2 bases separating them. The CDR3 contains 11 residues. Germline V gene lookup returns CDR1 MNHNS and CDR2 SASEGT. CDR3 sequence reads: CASSERETQYF. CDR3 sequence (DNA): TGTGCCAGCAGTGAACGAGAGACCCAGTACTTC.

The CDR3 DNA reads TGTGCCAGCAGCATCGGGACAGAATACAATGAGCAGTTCTTC. This encodes CASSIGTEYNEQFF. V usage is TRBV11-3 and J usage is TRBJ2-1; 7 bases fit TRBD1. Losses at the gene ends were 5 bases for V and 4 bases for J; bases not matched to a gene: 5. There are 14 residues in the CDR3. The V gene's germline CDR1 is SGHNT and CDR2 YENEEA.